Listed below are T cell receptor beta chains from one sample, sequenced in a study of shared clonotypes between healthy human individuals. The data were produced by immunoSEQ multiplex PCR, yet TCRdb's version contains in-frame clones alone and is incomplete. Of about 730,000 clones detected, roughly 72% appear once; the ten largest clones hold under 2%. The sample was memory CD4+ T cells sorted from blood. Every receptor here comes from a young woman in good health. The CDR3 runs from the conserved cysteine through the conserved F or W. The order of the fields is J gene, clone size, D gene, V gene, CDR3 protein, CDR3 DNA. A D gene is named only where the DNA matches it firmly. The size entry is marked missing in some rows and otherwise reads once, few, many or a size class.

>TRBJ2-7|few|.|TRBV23-1
CASSQSRDEQYF
TGCGCCAGCAGTCAATCTAGGGACGAGCAGTACTTC
>TRBJ1-1|.|.|TRBV25-1
CASSVEGFF
TGTGCCAGCAGTGTGGAGGGTTTCTTT
>TRBJ2-1|few|TRBD2|TRBV30
CAWTLAGGALGSYNEQFF
TGTGCCTGGACCCTAGCGGGAGGTGCATTGGGATCCTACAATGAGCAGTTCTTC
>TRBJ2-5|once|TRBD1|TRBV5-5
CASSLFRQGETQYF
TGTGCCAGCAGCTTGTTCCGACAGGGAGAGACCCAGTACTTC
>TRBJ1-4|.|.|TRBV30
CAWSKGARFEKLFF
TGTGCCTGGAGTAAAGGGGCGCGTTTTGAAAAACTGTTTTTT
>TRBJ1-2|.|.|TRBV28
CASSGLDYGYTF
TGTGCCAGCTCGGGGCTCGACTATGGCTACACCTTC
>TRBJ2-7|.|TRBD2|TRBV27
CASSLFGSGDSYEQYF
TGTGCCAGCAGTTTATTCGGTAGCGGGGACTCCTACGAGCAGTACTTC
>TRBJ2-2|.|.|TRBV5-4
CASSINRGANTGELFF
TGTGCCAGCAGCATCAACCGGGGAGCGAACACCGGGGAGCTGTTTTTT
>TRBJ1-2|.|.|TRBV20-1
CSASLGDGYTF
TGCAGTGCTAGTCTGGGCGATGGCTACACCTTC
>TRBJ2-2|.|TRBD2|TRBV27
CASSLSAGGPGGELFF
TGTGCCAGCAGTTTATCAGCGGGAGGGCCAGGCGGGGAGCTGTTTTTT
>TRBJ2-7|.|TRBD1|TRBV27
CASRAGTASYEQYF
TGTGCCAGCAGGGCCGGGACAGCCTCCTACGAGCAGTACTTC
>TRBJ2-7|.|TRBD2|TRBV7-9
CASSLATSGTAVEQYF
TGTGCCAGCAGCTTAGCCACTAGCGGGACTGCCGTCGAGCAGTACTTC
>TRBJ2-3|.|.|TRBV9
CASRGLADTQYF
TGTGCCAGCAGAGGACTGGCAGATACGCAGTATTTT
>TRBJ1-2|.|.|TRBV4-2
CASSQDGEQNYGYTF
TGTGCCAGCAGCCAAGATGGGGAACAGAACTATGGCTACACCTTC
>TRBJ2-3|.|TRBD2|TRBV10-3
CAIRLAESTDTQYF
TGTGCCATCAGACTAGCGGAAAGCACAGATACGCAGTATTTT
>TRBJ2-7|.|TRBD2|TRBV7-9
CASSPAGLAAVNEQYF
TGTGCCAGCAGCCCCGCCGGGCTAGCGGCCGTCAACGAGCAGTACTTC
>TRBJ2-1|.|TRBD2|TRBV4-2
CASSQPLGLAANEQFF
TGTGCCAGCAGCCAACCCCTGGGACTAGCGGCCAATGAGCAGTTCTTC
>TRBJ2-7|.|TRBD2|TRBV5-1
CASSFLTSSYEQYF
TGCGCCAGCAGCTTCTTGACTAGCAGCTACGAGCAGTACTTC
>TRBJ1-2|.|.|TRBV18
CASSNKQGNYGYTF
TGTGCCAGCTCAAATAAACAGGGAAACTATGGCTACACCTTC
>TRBJ1-1|.|.|TRBV4-1
CASSQGARPGVEAFF
TGCGCCAGCAGCCAAGGGGCCAGGCCTGGGGTAGAAGCTTTCTTT
>TRBJ2-2|.|TRBD2|TRBV7-3
CASSLRERWTGELFF
TGTGCCAGCAGCTTGCGGGAGAGGTGGACCGGGGAGCTGTTTTTT
>TRBJ1-2|few|.|TRBV4-1
CASSQFAAHGYTF
TGCGCCAGCAGCCAGTTCGCGGCACATGGCTACACCTTC
>TRBJ1-1|.|.|TRBV5-6
CASSPYRESVRTEAFF
TGTGCCAGCAGCCCTTACAGGGAATCTGTCCGTACTGAAGCTTTCTTT
>TRBJ2-5|once|TRBD2|TRBV4-1
CASSQASTSGTPVGKTQYF
TGCGCCAGCAGCCAAGCATCGACTAGCGGGACCCCCGTAGGAAAGACCCAGTACTTC
>TRBJ2-7|.|.|TRBV25-1
CASSAFMEQYF
TGTGCCAGCAGTGCCTTCATGGAGCAGTACTTC
>TRBJ2-1|.|TRBD2|TRBV7-9
CASSFGTSGLHEQFF
TGTGCCAGCAGCTTCGGGACTAGCGGGCTCCATGAGCAGTTCTTC
>TRBJ2-7|.|TRBD2|TRBV6-1
CASRLGGGTHYEQYF
TGTGCCAGCAGGCTCGGGGGGGGGACACACTACGAGCAGTACTTC
>TRBJ2-7|.|.|TRBV10-3
CAISGRGDSYEQYF
TGTGCCATCAGTGGAAGGGGGGATTCCTACGAGCAGTACTTC
>TRBJ2-7|once|.|TRBV19
CASNPGLGREYEQYF
TGTGCCAGTAACCCAGGTCTAGGACGGGAGTACGAGCAGTACTTC
>TRBJ2-7|few|TRBD2|TRBV4-1
CASSPRTSGSQAYEQYF
TGCGCCAGCAGCCCCCGGACTAGCGGGAGCCAAGCCTACGAGCAGTACTTC
>TRBJ1-1|.|TRBD1|TRBV19
CASTAGTGRTEAFF
TGTGCCAGCACGGCGGGGACAGGCAGGACTGAAGCTTTCTTT
>TRBJ2-1|.|.|TRBV6-5
CASSWDFRLSEQFF
TGTGCCAGCAGTTGGGACTTCCGTCTGTCTGAGCAGTTCTTC
>TRBJ2-7|.|.|TRBV5-1
CASSLESRGTSYEQYF
TGCGCCAGCAGCTTGGAGAGCAGGGGAACCTCCTACGAGCAGTACTTC
>TRBJ1-2|.|TRBD1|TRBV7-9
CASSLGQDREVNYGYTF
TGTGCCAGCAGCTTAGGCCAAGACAGGGAGGTCAACTATGGCTACACCTTC
>TRBJ2-7|.|TRBD1|TRBV5-1
CASRQGDRESQEQYF
TGCGCCAGCAGGCAGGGGGACAGGGAGTCTCAGGAGCAGTACTTC
>TRBJ2-3|few|.|TRBV10-1
CASSEVLGGRTDTQYF
TGCGCCAGCAGTGAGGTTCTCGGCGGACGCACAGATACGCAGTATTTT
>TRBJ2-3|.|TRBD2|TRBV5-4
CASSFPLADYTDTQYF
TGTGCCAGCAGCTTCCCACTAGCGGACTACACAGATACGCAGTATTTT
>TRBJ2-1|.|TRBD2|TRBV11-2
CASSIPGLAGGGEQFF
TGTGCCAGCAGCATACCGGGACTAGCGGGAGGCGGTGAGCAGTTCTTC
>TRBJ2-7|.|.|TRBV6-1
CASSEAPSYEQYF
TGTGCCAGCAGTGAAGCGCCCAGCTACGAGCAGTACTTC
>TRBJ2-7|.|TRBD2|TRBV19
CASGRRASGGTYEQYF
TGTGCCAGTGGCCGAAGGGCTAGCGGGGGGACCTACGAGCAGTACTTC